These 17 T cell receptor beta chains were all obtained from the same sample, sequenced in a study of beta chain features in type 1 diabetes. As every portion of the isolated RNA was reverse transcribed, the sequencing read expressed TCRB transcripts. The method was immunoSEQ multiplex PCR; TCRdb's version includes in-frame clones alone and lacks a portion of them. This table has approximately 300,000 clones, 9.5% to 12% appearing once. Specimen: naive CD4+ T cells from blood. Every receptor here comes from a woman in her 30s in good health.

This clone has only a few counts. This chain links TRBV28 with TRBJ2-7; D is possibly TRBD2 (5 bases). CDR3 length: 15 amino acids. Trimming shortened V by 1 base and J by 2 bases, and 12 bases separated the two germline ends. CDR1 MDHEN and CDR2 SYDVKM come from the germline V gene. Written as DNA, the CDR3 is TGTGCCAGCAGTTTATATCGGGGTTCGACCTACGAGCAGTACTTC. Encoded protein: CASSLYRGSTYEQYF.

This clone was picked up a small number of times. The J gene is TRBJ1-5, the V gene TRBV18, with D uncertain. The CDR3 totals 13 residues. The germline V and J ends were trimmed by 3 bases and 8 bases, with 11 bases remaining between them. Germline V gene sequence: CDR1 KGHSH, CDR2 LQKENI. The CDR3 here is CASSPRGGEPQHF. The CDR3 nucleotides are TGTGCCAGCTCACCCCGTGGCGGGGAGCCCCAGCATTTT.

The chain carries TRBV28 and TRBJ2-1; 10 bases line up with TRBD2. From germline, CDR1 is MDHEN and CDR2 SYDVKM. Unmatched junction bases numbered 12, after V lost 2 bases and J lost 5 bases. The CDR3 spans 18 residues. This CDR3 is CASSLLGPLGLADNEQFF. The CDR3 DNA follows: TGTGCCAGCAGTTTACTCGGGCCCTTAGGACTAGCGGACAATGAGCAGTTCTTC.

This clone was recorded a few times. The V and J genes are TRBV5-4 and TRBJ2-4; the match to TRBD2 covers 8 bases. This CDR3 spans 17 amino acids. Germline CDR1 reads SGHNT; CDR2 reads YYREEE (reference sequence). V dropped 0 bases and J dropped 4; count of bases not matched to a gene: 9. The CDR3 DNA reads TGTGCCAGCAGCTTGGCCGGGTCTAGCGGGCCAAAAAACATTCAGTACTTC. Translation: CASSLAGSSGPKNIQYF.

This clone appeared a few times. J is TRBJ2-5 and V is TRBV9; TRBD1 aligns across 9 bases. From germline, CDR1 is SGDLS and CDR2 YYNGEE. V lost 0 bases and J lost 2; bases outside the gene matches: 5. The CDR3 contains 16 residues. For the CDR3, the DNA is TGTGCCAGCAGCGTAGGGACAGGGGCTTCACAAGAGACCCAGTACTTC. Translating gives CASSVGTGASQETQYF.

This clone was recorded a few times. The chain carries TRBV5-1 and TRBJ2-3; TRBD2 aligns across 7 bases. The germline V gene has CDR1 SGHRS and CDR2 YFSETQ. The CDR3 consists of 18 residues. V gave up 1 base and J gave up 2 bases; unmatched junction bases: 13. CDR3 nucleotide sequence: TGCGCCAGCAGCTTGTCCCTCTTAGCGGGCGACGCCACAGATACGCAGTATTTT. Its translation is CASSLSLLAGDATDTQYF.

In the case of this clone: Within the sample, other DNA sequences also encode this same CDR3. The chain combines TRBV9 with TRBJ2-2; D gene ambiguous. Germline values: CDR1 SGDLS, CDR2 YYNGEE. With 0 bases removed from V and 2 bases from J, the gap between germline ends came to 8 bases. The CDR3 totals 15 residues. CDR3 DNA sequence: TGTGCCAGCAGCGTAGTGGCCGTCAACACCGGGGAGCTGTTTTTT. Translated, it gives CASSVVAVNTGELFF.

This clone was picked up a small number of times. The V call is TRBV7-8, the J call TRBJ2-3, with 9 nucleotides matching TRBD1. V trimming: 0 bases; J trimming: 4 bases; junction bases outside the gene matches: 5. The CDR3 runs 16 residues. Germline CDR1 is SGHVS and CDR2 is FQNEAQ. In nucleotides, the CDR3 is TGTGCCAGCAGCTTAGCGCCATGGACAGGGGCAGATACGCAGTATTTT. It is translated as CASSLAPWTGADTQYF.

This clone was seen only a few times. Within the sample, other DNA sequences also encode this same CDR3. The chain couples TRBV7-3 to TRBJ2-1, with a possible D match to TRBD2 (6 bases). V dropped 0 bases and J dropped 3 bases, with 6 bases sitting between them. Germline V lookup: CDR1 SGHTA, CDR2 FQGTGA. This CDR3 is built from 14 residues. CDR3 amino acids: CASSLTSGYNEQFF. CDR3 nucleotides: TGTGCCAGCAGCTTAACTAGCGGCTACAATGAGCAGTTCTTC.

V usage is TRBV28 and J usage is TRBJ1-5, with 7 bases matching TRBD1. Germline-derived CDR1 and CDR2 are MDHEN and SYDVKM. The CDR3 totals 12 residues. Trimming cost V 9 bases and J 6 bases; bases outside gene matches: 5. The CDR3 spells CASYTGVQPQHF. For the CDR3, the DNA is TGTGCCAGTTACACAGGGGTTCAGCCCCAGCATTTT.

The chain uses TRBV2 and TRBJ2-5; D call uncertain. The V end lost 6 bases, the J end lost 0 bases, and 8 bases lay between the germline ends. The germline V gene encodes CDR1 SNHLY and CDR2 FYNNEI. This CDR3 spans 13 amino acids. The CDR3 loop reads CASSSEHQETQYF. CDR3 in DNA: TGTGCCAGCAGCAGCGAACACCAAGAGACCCAGTACTTC.

The DNA for the CDR3 is TGTGCCAGCAGCCAATTCCCCGTCAATGAGCAGTTCTTC. Amino acid sequence: CASSQFPVNEQFF. This chain links TRBV14 with TRBJ2-1; D is uncertain. V was clipped by 2 bases and J by 6 bases, with 8 bases between them. This CDR3 has 13 amino acids. Per the germline V gene, CDR1 is SGHDN and CDR2 is FVKESK.

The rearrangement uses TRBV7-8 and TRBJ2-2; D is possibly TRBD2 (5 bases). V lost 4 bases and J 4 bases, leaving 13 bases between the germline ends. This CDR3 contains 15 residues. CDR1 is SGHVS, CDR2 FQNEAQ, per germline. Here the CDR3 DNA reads TGTGCCAGCAGCTATCGACCAGAGGGCACCGGGGAGCTGTTTTTT. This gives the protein CASSYRPEGTGELFF.

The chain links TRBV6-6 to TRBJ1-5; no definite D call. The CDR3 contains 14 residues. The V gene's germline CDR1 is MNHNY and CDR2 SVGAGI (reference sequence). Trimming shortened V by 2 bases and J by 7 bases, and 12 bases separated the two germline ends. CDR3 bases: TGTGCCAGCAGTTACGGCGACTTAAGCCAGCCCCAGCATTTT. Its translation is CASSYGDLSQPQHF.

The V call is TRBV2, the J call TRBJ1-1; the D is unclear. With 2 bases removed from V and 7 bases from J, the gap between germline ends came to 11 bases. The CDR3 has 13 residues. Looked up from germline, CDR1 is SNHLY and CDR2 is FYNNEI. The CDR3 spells CASSEWPTGEAFF. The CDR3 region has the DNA TGTGCCAGCAGTGAATGGCCGACGGGTGAAGCTTTCTTT. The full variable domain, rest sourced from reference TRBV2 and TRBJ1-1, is EPEVTQTPSHQVTQMGQEVILRCVPISNHLYFYWYRQILGQKVEFLVSFYNNEISEKSEIFDDQFSVERPDGSNFTLKIRSTKLEDSAMYFCASSEWPTGEAFFGQGTRLTVV.

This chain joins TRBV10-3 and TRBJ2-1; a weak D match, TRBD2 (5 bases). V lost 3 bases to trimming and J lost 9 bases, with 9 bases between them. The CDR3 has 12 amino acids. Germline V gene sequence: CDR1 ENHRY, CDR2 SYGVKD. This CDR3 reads CAISDRETEQFF. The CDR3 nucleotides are TGTGCCATCAGTGATAGGGAGACTGAGCAGTTCTTC.

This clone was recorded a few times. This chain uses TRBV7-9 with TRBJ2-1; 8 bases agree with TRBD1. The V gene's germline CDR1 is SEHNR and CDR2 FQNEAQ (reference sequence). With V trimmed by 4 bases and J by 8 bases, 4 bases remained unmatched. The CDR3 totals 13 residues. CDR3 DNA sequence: TGTGCCAGCAGCTCACCAGGGGGCTATGAGCAGTTCTTC. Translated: CASSSPGGYEQFF.